This TCR beta chain was captured in a study of cytomegalovirus exposure and HLA in healthy donors. Study-wide results and caveats: When the data were analyzed later, several of the most significant clusters appeared to be linked to common viral pathogens. Listed as cytomegalovirus-associated were about 160 TCR beta chains. Confirmation in vitro established that a few CMV-associated chains were specific for CMV antigens. An Asian-associated ancestry cluster reportedly showed fewer N-insertions than the approximately 670-donor mean in a later analysis.

It was with 60 Vbeta and 13 Jbeta primers that the PCR ran. Sequenced by immunoSEQ multiplex PCR; TCRdb stores in-frame clones only, minus some. The repertoire holds under 250,000 clones, over 75% seen once, with approximately 2% in the top ten. In its sample, this clone was seen once. Its antigen remains unknown. The receptor was isolated from a male donor in good health and CMV-seronegative. The sequencing sample was made of PBMCs.

CDR3 nucleotide sequence: TGTGCCAGCAGTCCCCCCCCAATCGGGCCCGGGAACCGAGGCCGCGAGCAGTACTTC. Translated: CASSPPPIGPGNRGREQYF. V usage is TRBV28 and J usage is TRBJ2-7; perhaps TRBD2 as D (5 bases). This CDR3 spans 19 amino acids. The germline V gene encodes CDR1 MDHEN and CDR2 SYDVKM. Trimming cost V 5 bases and J 6 bases, with 32 bases left between them.